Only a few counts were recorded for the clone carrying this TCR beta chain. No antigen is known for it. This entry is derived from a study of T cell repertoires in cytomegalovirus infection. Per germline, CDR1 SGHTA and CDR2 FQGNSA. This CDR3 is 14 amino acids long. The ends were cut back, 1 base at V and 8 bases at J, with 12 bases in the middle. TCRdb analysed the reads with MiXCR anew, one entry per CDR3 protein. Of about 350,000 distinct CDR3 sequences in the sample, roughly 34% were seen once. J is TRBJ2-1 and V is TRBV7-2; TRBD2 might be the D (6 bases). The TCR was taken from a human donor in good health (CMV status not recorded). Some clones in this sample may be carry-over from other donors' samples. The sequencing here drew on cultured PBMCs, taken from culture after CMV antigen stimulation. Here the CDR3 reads CASSLVLADYEQFF. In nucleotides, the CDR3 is TGTGCCAGCAGCTTAGTCTTAGCGGACTATGAGCAGTTCTTC.